These 6 T cell receptor beta chains were all obtained from the same sample, sequenced in a study of T cell clusters in autoimmune cytopenias. TRB rearrangements were amplified by touch-down multiplex PCR with mixed TRB-A/B primers. TCRdb re-called the multiplex PCR reads, yielding one record per CDR3 amino acid sequence without DNA. Its table lists 2,000 to 2,500 distinct CDR3 sequences. Each sample's input was 250 ng genomic DNA, some 38,000 genome equivalents. In addition, the sample was reused for a study of T cell repertoires in aging, cancer and after chemotherapy.

The sequenced sample consisted of peripheral blood. These receptors were collected from a human donor in good health.

This clonotype ranks as medium-sized in terms of frequency. V usage is TRBV6-1 and J usage is TRBJ2-2; the D call from TCRdb, TRBD2, cannot be confirmed without DNA. The CDR3 sequence is 17 residues long. Germline V CDR1 and CDR2: MNHNS, SASEGT. The CDR3 sequence: CASSHVRLAGVHGELFF.

This clonotype is labeled medium-sized based on frequency. The rearrangement links TRBV6-6 to TRBJ2-7; with no DNA, the TCRdb D assignment of TRBD1 cannot be verified. This CDR3 comprises 15 residues. Looked up from germline, CDR1 is MNHNY and CDR2 is SVGAGI (reference sequence). The CDR3 sequence: CASSPQGAGVNEQYF.

The chain joins TRBV7-3 to TRBJ1-1; TCRdb returns TRBD1, unconfirmable since there is no DNA. The germline V gene encodes CDR1 SGHTA and CDR2 FQGTGA. The CDR3 runs to 15 residues. CDR3 sequence: CASSLTTGGNTEAFF.

Frequency places this clonotype as medium-sized. This chain links TRBV18 with TRBJ2-7. CDR3 length equals 13 residues. In germline, CDR1 is KGHSH, CDR2 LQKENI. The CDR3 spells CASSPPVMTEQYF.

V and J are TRBV28 and TRBJ2-2; absent DNA, TCRdb's TRBD1 call cannot be checked. The germline gives CDR1 MDHEN, CDR2 SYDVKM. This CDR3 spans 16 amino acids. The CDR3 spells CASSLSPGGRTGELFF.

Judged by frequency, this clonotype is medium-sized. The rearrangement uses TRBV6-2 or TRBV6-3 and TRBJ2-5. The CDR3 is 14 residues long. CDR1 is MNHEY, CDR2 SVGEGT, per germline. CDR3: CASSLLVPRETQYF.